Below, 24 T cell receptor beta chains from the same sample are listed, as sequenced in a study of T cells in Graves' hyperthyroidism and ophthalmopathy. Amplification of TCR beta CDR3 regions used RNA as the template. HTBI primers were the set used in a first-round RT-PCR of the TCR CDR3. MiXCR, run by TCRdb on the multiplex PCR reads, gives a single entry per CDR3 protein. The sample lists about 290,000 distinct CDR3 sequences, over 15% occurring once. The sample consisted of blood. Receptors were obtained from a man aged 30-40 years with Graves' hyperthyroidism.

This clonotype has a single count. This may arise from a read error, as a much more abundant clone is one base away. The chain's CDR3 is CASSPSESNYERYF. Here the CDR3 DNA reads TGTGCCAGCTCACCATCTGAGAGTAACTACGAGCGGTACTTC. The chain combines TRBV18 with TRBJ2-7; D ambiguous. This CDR3 region has 14 residues. From germline, CDR1 is KGHSH and CDR2 LQKENI.

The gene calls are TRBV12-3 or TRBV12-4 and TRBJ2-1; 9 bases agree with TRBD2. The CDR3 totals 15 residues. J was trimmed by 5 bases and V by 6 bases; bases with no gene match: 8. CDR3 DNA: TGTGCCAGCAGCTCCGGGGCTAGCGGGAACAATGAGCAGTTCTTC. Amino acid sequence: CASSSGASGNNEQFF.

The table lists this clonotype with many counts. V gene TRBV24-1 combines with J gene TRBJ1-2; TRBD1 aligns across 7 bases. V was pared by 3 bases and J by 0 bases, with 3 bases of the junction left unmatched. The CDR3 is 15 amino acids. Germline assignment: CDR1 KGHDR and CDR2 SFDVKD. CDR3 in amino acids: CATSDDRDSNYGYTF. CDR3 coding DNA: TGTGCCACCAGTGATGACAGGGATTCTAACTATGGCTACACCTTC.

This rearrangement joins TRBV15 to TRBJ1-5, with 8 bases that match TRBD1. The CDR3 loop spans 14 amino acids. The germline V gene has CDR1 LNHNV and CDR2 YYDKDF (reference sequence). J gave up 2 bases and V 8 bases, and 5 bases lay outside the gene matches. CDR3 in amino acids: CATGQGKGNQPQHF. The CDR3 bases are TGTGCCACCGGACAGGGCAAGGGCAATCAGCCCCAGCATTTT. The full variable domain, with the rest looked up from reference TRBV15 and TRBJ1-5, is DAMVIQNPRYQVTQFGKPVTLSCSQTLNHNVMYWYQQKSSQAPKLLFHYYDKDFNNEADTPDNFQSRRPNTSFCFLDIRSPGLGDTAMYLCATGQGKGNQPQHFGDGTRLSIL.

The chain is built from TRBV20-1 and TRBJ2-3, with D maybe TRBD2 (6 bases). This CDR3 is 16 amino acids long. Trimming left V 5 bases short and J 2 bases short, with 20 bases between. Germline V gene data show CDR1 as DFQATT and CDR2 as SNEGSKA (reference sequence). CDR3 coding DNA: TGCAGTGCTCCCCTCACACCGGGACTCTACACAGATACGCAGTATTTT. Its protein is CSAPLTPGLYTDTQYF.

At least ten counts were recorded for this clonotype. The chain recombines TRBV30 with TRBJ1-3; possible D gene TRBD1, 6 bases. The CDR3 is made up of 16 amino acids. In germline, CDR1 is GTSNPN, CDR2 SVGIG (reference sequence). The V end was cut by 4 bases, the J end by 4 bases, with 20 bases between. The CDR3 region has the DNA TGTGCCTGGACTAGTCCAGGGGTAAGCTCCGGAAACACCATATATTTT. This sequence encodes CAWTSPGVSSGNTIYF.

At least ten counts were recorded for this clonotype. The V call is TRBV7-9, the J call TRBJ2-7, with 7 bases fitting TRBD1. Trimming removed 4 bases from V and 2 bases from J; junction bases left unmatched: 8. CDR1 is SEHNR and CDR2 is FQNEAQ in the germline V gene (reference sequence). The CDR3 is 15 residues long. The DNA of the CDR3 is TGTGCCAGCAGCTCGTCCCGGGACAGAGCCTACGAGCAGTACTTC. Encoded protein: CASSSSRDRAYEQYF.

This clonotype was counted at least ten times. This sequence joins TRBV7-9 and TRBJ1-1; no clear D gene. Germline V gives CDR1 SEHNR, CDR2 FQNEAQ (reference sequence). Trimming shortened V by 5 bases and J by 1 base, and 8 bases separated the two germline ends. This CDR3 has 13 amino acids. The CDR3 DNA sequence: TGTGCCAGCAGCGTGCAACCGAACACTGAAGCTTTCTTT. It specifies CASSVQPNTEAFF.

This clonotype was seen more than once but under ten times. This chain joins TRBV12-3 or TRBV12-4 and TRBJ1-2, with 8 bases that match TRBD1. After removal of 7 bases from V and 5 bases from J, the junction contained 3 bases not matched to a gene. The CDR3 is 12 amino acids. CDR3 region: CASTRQGYGYTF. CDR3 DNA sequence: TGTGCCAGCACCCGACAGGGGTATGGCTACACCTTC.

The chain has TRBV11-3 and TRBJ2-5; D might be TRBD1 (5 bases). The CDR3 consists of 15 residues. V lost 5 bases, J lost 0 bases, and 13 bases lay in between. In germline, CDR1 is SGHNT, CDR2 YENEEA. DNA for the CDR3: TGTGCCAGCAGCCGACAGACCTGGTACCAAGAGACCCAGTACTTC. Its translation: CASSRQTWYQETQYF.

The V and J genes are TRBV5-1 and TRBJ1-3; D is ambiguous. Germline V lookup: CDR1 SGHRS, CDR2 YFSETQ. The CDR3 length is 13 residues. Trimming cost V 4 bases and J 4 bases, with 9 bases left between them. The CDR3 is CASSTLQGNTIYF. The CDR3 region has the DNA TGCGCCAGCAGCACACTACAGGGAAACACCATATATTTT.

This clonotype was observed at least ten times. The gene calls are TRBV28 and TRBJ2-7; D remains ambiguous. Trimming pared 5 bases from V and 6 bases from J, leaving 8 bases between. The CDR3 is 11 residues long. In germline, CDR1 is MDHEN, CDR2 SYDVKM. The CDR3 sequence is CASSALLEQYF. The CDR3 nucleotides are TGTGCCAGCAGTGCCCTGCTCGAGCAGTACTTC.

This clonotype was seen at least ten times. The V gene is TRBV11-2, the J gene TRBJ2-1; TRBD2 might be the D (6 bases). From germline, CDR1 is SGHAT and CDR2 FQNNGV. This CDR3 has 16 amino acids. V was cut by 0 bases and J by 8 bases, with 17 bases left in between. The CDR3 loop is CASSLDLDYASDEQFF. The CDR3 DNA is TGTGCCAGCAGCTTAGATCTGGACTACGCATCGGATGAGCAGTTCTTC.

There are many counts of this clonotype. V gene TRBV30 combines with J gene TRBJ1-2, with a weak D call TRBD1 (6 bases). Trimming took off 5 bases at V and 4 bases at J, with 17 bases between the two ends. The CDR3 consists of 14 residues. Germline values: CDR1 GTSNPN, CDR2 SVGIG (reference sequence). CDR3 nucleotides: TGTGCCTGGGCCTTGGGGGCGACTAGCTATGGCTACACCTTC. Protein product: CAWALGATSYGYTF.

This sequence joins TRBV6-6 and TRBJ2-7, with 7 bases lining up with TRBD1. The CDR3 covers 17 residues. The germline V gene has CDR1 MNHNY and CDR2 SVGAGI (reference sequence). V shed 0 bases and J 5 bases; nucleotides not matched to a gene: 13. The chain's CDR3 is CASSYSRRQGVRNEQYF. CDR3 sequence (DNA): TGTGCCAGCAGTTACTCGAGGCGTCAGGGGGTAAGGAACGAGCAGTACTTC.

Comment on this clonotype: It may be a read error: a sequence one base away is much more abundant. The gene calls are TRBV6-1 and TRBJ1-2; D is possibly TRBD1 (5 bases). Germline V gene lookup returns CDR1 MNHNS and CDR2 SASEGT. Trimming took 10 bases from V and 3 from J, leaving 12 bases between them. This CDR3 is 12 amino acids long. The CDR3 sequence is CATRRGDYGYTF. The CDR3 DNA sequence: TGTGCCACCAGACGGGGCGACTATGGCTACACCTTC.

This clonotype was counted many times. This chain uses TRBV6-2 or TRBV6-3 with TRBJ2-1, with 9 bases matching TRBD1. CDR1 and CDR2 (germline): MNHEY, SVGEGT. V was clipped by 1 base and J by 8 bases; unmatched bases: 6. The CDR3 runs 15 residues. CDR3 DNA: TGTGCCAGCAGTTACTTAGGACAGGGGATGCATGAGCAGTTCTTC. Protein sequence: CASSYLGQGMHEQFF.

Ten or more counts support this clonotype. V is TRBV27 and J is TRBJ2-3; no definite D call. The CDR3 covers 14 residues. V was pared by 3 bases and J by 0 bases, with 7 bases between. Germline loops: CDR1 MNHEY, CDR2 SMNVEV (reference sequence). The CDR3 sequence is CASSLRRSTDTQYF. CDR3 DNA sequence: TGTGCCAGCAGTTTGCGGCGGAGCACAGATACGCAGTATTTT.

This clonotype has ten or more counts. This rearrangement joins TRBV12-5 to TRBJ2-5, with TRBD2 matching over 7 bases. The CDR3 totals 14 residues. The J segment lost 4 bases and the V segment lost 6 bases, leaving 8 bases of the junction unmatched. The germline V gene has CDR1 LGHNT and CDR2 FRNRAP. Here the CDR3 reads CASGPPGLGETQYF. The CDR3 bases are TGTGCTAGTGGCCCGCCCGGACTAGGAGAGACCCAGTACTTC.

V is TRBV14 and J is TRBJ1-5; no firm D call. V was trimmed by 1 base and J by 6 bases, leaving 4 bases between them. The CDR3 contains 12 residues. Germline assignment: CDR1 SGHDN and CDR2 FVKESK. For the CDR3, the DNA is TGTGCCAGCAGCCAAGGTTCTCAGCCCCAGCATTTT. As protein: CASSQGSQPQHF.

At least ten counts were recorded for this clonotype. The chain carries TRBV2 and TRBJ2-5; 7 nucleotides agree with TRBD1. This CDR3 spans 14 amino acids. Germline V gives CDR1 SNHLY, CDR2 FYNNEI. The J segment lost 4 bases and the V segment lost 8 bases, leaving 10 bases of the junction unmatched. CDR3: CASATGRKRETQYF. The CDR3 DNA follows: TGTGCCAGCGCGACAGGGAGAAAGAGAGAGACCCAGTACTTC.

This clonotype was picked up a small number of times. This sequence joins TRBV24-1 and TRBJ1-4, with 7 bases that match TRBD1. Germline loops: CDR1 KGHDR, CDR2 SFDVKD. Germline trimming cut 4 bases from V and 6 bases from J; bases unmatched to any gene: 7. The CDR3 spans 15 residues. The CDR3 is CATSDSGTEDEKLFF. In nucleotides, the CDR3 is TGTGCCACCAGTGACTCCGGGACAGAAGATGAAAAACTGTTTTTT.

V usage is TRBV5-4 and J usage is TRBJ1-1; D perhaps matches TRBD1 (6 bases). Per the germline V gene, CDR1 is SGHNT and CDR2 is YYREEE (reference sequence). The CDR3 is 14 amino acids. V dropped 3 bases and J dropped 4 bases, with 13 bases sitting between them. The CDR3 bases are TGTGCCAGCAGCTCGCAGGGGTTTGGCACTGAAGCTTTCTTT. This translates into CASSSQGFGTEAFF.

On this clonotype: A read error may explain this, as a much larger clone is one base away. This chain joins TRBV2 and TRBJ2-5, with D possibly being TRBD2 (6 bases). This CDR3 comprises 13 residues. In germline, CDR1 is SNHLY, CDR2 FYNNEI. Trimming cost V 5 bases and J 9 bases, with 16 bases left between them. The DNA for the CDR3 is TGTGCCAGCAGTTGGACCCCGTCGGGGGCCCAGTACTTC. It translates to CASSWTPSGAQYF.